Listed here are 13 T cell receptor beta chains from one sample, sequenced in a study of blood T cell repertoires in COVID-19. Assay: immunoSEQ multiplex PCR; the TCRdb copy retains only in-frame clones and omits some. The data contain around 61,000 clones, 80% to 85% of them singletons. The sequenced sample consisted of peripheral blood. The origin of the receptors is a man older than 75 with acute or convalescent COVID-19.

V gene TRBV6-2 or TRBV6-3 combines with J gene TRBJ2-1; no definite D call. Trimming stripped 4 bases from V and 2 bases from J, with 9 bases between. Germline values: CDR1 MNHEY, CDR2 SVGEGT. This CDR3 has 14 amino acids. The CDR3 loop reads CASSSRSPYNEQFF. CDR3 sequence (DNA): TGTGCCAGCAGTTCGCGGAGCCCCTACAATGAGCAGTTCTTC.

The V and J genes are TRBV4-3 and TRBJ1-1; 8 nucleotides match TRBD1. The CDR3 totals 15 residues. Germline CDR1 is LGHNA and CDR2 is YSLEER. V lost 2 bases, J lost 1 base, and 3 bases stayed unmatched. CDR3 loop: CASSQRTGRNTEAFF. The CDR3 DNA is TGCGCCAGCAGCCAAAGGACAGGGAGGAACACTGAAGCTTTCTTT.

This clone was found a few times. The V call is TRBV18, the J call TRBJ2-3; 10 nucleotides align to TRBD2. Germline V CDR1 and CDR2: KGHSH, LQKENI. V lost 3 bases to trimming and J lost 0 bases; unmatched junction nucleotides: 6. The CDR3 is 17 amino acids. CDR3 sequence: CASSPSTTSGSTDTQYF. CDR3 coding DNA: TGTGCCAGCTCACCTTCAACGACTAGCGGGAGCACAGATACGCAGTATTTT.

This clone turned up a few times. The chain combines TRBV4-1 with TRBJ1-6; a possible D gene is TRBD1 (6 bases). V shed 1 base and J shed 10 bases, with 26 bases lying between them. This CDR3 comprises 19 residues. Germline V gene data show CDR1 as MGHRA and CDR2 as YSYEKL. The DNA for the CDR3 is TGCGCCAGCAGCCAAGTTTCACACACGTCTGGGGGCCTAGGATCACCCCTCCACTTT. This translates into CASSQVSHTSGGLGSPLHF.

V and J are TRBV7-2 and TRBJ2-7; D not resolved. Trimming stripped 1 base from V and 1 base from J, with 8 bases between. The length of the CDR3 is 14 residues. The germline V gene has CDR1 SGHTA and CDR2 FQGNSA. The DNA for the CDR3 is TGTGCCAGCAGCTTAGTTGCCAGATCCTACGAGCAGTACTTC. Encoded protein: CASSLVARSYEQYF.

This clone was observed a handful of times. V usage is TRBV5-4 and J usage is TRBJ2-7; unclear D gene. Germline CDR1 SGHNT, CDR2 YYREEE (reference sequence). The CDR3 has 13 amino acids. Trimming left V 1 base short and J 2 bases short, with 7 bases between. The DNA for the CDR3 is TGTGCCAGCAGCTTGTTTGGCCCCTACGAGCAGTACTTC. Translated: CASSLFGPYEQYF.

The chain links TRBV14 to TRBJ1-2; tentative D call: TRBD1 (6 bases). Germline CDR1 SGHDN, CDR2 FVKESK. There are 15 residues in the CDR3. The ends were cut back, 4 bases at V and 5 bases at J, with 17 bases in the middle. The CDR3 spells CASSLQGYSAYGYTF. The CDR3 region has the DNA TGTGCCAGCAGCCTACAGGGTTATTCGGCTTATGGCTACACCTTC.

The chain carries TRBV5-1 and TRBJ2-7, with 9 positions matching TRBD2. Germline-derived CDR1 and CDR2 are SGHRS and YFSETQ. V lost 4 bases, J lost 8 bases, and 16 bases stayed unmatched. CDR3 length: 16 amino acids. As DNA, the CDR3 is TGCGCCAGCAGCCGCTCGGAAGGCGGGAGGGCTAAGAAGCAGTACTTC. It translates to CASSRSEGGRAKKQYF.

The V gene is TRBV18, the J gene TRBJ1-2; weak D call: TRBD1 (6 bases). The germline gives CDR1 KGHSH, CDR2 LQKENI. With 4 bases removed from V and 8 bases from J, the gap between germline ends came to 17 bases. The CDR3 consists of 14 residues. The CDR3 DNA reads as TGTGCCAGCTCACTAAGCAACAGGGACGGCGGCTACACCTTC. It codes for CASSLSNRDGGYTF. The whole variable domain, filled in from reference TRBV18 and TRBJ1-2, reads NAGVMQNPRHLVRRRGQEARLRCSPMKGHSHVYWYRQLPEEGLKFMVYLQKENIIDESGMPKERFSAEFPKEGPSILRIQQVVRGDSAAYFCASSLSNRDGGYTFGSGTRLTVV.

The chain couples TRBV6-6 to TRBJ1-5; TRBD1 aligns across 7 bases. Germline CDR1 reads MNHNY; CDR2 reads SVGAGI (reference sequence). This CDR3 has 14 residues. Trimming took 4 bases from V and 6 from J; bases not matched to a gene: 6. CDR3 in DNA: TGTGCCAGCAGTTCTACAGGGGATGGTCAGCCCCAGCATTTT. This translates into CASSSTGDGQPQHF.

V usage is TRBV6-5 and J usage is TRBJ2-7; 12 bases align to TRBD1. The CDR3 is 14 amino acids. J gave up 5 bases and V 6 bases, and 5 bases lay outside the gene matches. The germline V gene has CDR1 MNHEY and CDR2 SVGAGI. CDR3: CASRPGQGAHEQYF. The CDR3 bases are TGTGCCAGCAGGCCGGGACAGGGGGCCCACGAGCAGTACTTC.

The genes are TRBV4-3 and TRBJ2-3; TRBD2 matches at 7 bases. V was clipped by 0 bases and J by 0 bases; unmatched bases: 3. CDR1 and CDR2 from the germline V gene are LGHNA and YSLEER. The CDR3 is 16 amino acids. The CDR3 is CASSQDAGGSTDTQYF. In DNA, the CDR3 is TGCGCCAGCAGCCAAGATGCCGGGGGGAGCACAGATACGCAGTATTTT.

The chain employs TRBV9 and TRBJ1-2; the D is unclear. Trimming pared 0 bases from V and 4 bases from J, leaving 7 bases between. CDR3 length: 13 residues. Germline V gives CDR1 SGDLS, CDR2 YYNGEE. The CDR3: CASSVGALYGYTF. In DNA form, the CDR3 reads TGTGCCAGCAGCGTAGGGGCCCTCTATGGCTACACCTTC.